Below, 8 T cell receptor beta chains from the same sample are listed, as sequenced in a study of beta chain features in type 1 diabetes. All of the isolated RNA was reverse transcribed, so expressed TCRB transcripts were sequenced. Produced via immunoSEQ multiplex PCR; TCRdb's table is partial and in-frame only. Of 140,000 to 150,000 clones in the sample, 48% were seen once. The sequencing sample was made of Tregs from blood. These receptor sequences come from a man aged 18 to 30 in good health.

V gene TRBV2 combines with J gene TRBJ2-3; TRBD2 is a possible D gene (6 bases). The CDR3 totals 13 residues. Germline V gene data show CDR1 as SNHLY and CDR2 as FYNNEI. V was clipped by 2 bases and J by 6 bases, with 9 bases between them. As DNA, the CDR3 is TGTGCCAGCAGTGAAACTAGCTACGATACGCAGTATTTT. Amino acid sequence: CASSETSYDTQYF.

The chain uses TRBV5-1 and TRBJ2-5, with TRBD1 as a possible D gene (5 bases). The V gene lost 0 bases and the J gene lost 3 bases, with 12 bases spanning the gap. CDR3 length equals 15 residues. In germline, CDR1 is SGHRS, CDR2 YFSETQ. CDR3 protein: CASSLALGREETQYF. CDR3 DNA: TGCGCCAGCAGCTTGGCGTTGGGCAGGGAAGAGACCCAGTACTTC.

The J gene is TRBJ2-7, the V gene TRBV18; TRBD1 might be the D (6 bases). V was pared by 3 bases and J by 2 bases, with 17 bases between. The germline V gene has CDR1 KGHSH and CDR2 LQKENI. This CDR3 is built from 16 residues. The CDR3 DNA is TGTGCCAGCTCACCCGCCGGATGGACAGCCACCTACGAGCAGTACTTC. It is translated as CASSPAGWTATYEQYF.

In this sample, this clone turned up once. The rearrangement uses TRBV9 and TRBJ1-4, with 9 nucleotides matching TRBD1. The CDR3 consists of 16 residues. Germline CDR1 SGDLS, CDR2 YYNGEE. V shed 2 bases and J 2 bases; nucleotides not matched to a gene: 4. The CDR3, as DNA: TGTGCCAGCAGCGTTGGGACAGGGAGGACTAATGAAAAACTGTTTTTT. Translation gives CASSVGTGRTNEKLFF.

CDR3: CASSLAGVQKETQYF. The DNA of the CDR3 is TGCGCCAGCAGCTTGGCCGGGGTGCAAAAAGAGACCCAGTACTTC. The V and J genes are TRBV5-1 and TRBJ2-5; TRBD2 might be the D (5 bases). The germline gives CDR1 SGHRS, CDR2 YFSETQ. The germline V and J ends were trimmed by 0 bases and 3 bases, with 12 bases remaining between them. This CDR3 comprises 15 residues.

The chain employs TRBV28 and TRBJ2-1; 7 bases are shared with TRBD1. V lost 4 bases to trimming and J lost 3 bases; unmatched junction nucleotides: 0. This CDR3 is built from 13 residues. The germline V gene has CDR1 MDHEN and CDR2 SYDVKM. The chain's CDR3 is CASSWDSYNEQFF. CDR3 nucleotides: TGTGCCAGCAGTTGGGACAGCTACAATGAGCAGTTCTTC.

The chain recombines TRBV7-9 with TRBJ2-4, with 12 bases identical to TRBD2. This CDR3 has 15 residues. Germline V gives CDR1 SEHNR, CDR2 FQNEAQ (reference sequence). V lost 5 bases and J lost 4; bases outside the gene matches: 3. This CDR3 reads CASSASGRAKNIQYF. In DNA form, the CDR3 reads TGTGCCAGCAGCGCTAGCGGGAGGGCTAAAAACATTCAGTACTTC.

This chain connects TRBV7-2 to TRBJ2-1; 12 nucleotides match TRBD2. The CDR3 spans 15 residues. V shed 0 bases and J 6 bases; nucleotides not matched to a gene: 0. Germline CDR1 SGHTA, CDR2 FQGNSA. The CDR3 here is CASSLATSGGNEQFF. The CDR3 nucleotides are TGTGCCAGCAGCTTAGCGACTAGCGGGGGCAATGAGCAGTTCTTC.